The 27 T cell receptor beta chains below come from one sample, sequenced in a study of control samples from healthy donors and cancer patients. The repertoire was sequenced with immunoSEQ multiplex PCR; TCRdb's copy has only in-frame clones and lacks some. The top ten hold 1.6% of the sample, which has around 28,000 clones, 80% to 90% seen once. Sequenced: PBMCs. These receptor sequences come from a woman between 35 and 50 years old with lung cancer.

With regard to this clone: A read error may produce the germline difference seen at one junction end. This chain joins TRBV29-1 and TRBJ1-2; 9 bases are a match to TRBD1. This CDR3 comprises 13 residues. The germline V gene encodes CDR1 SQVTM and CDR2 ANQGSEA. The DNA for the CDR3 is TGCAGCGTTACTTCTACAGGGGGCTCAGGCTACGCCTTC. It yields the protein CSVTSTGGSGYAF.

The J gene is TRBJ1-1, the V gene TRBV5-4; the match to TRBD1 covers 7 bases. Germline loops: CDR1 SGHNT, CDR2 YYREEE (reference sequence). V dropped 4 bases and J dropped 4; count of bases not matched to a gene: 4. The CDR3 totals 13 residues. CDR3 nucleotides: TGTGCCAGCAGCCTCAGGGGGGTCACTGAAGCTTTCTTT. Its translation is CASSLRGVTEAFF. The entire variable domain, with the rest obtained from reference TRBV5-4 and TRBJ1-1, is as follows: ETGVTQSPTHLIKTRGQQVTLRCSSQSGHNTVSWYQQALGQGPQFIFQYYREEENGRGNFPPRFSGLQFPNYSSELNVNALELDDSALYLCASSLRGVTEAFFGQGTRLTVV.

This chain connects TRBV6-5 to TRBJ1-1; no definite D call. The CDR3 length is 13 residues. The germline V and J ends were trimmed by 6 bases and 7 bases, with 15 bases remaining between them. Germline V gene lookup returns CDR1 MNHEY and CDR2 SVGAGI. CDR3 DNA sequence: TGTGCCAGCAGGGCCCACGCAGTTGATGAAGCTTTCTTT. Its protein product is CASRAHAVDEAFF.

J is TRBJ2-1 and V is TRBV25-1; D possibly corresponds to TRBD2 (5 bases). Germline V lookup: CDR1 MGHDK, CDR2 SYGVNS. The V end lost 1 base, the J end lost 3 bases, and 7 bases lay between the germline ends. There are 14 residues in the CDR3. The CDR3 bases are TGTGCCAGCAGTGAATCTCGGGGCTACAATGAGCAGTTCTTC. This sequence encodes CASSESRGYNEQFF.

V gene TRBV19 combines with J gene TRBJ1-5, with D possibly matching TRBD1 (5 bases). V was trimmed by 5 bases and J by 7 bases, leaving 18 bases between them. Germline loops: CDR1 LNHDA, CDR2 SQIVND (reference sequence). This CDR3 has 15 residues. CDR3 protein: CASSFLSGIVQPQHF. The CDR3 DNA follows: TGTGCCAGTAGTTTCTTATCAGGGATTGTGCAGCCCCAGCATTTT.

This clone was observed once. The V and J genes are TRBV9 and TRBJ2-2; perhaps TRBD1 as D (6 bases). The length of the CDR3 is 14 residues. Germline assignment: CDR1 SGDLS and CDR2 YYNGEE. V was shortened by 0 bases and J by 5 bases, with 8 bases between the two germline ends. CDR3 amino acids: CASSVEGGTGELFF. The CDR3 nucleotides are TGTGCCAGCAGCGTAGAAGGGGGAACCGGGGAGCTGTTTTTT.

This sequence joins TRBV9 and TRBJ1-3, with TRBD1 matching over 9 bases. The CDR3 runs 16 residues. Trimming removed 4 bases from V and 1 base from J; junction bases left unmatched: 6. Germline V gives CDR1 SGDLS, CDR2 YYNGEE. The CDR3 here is CASSPSQGASGNTIYF. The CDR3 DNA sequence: TGTGCCAGCAGCCCTTCACAGGGGGCTTCTGGAAACACCATATATTTT.

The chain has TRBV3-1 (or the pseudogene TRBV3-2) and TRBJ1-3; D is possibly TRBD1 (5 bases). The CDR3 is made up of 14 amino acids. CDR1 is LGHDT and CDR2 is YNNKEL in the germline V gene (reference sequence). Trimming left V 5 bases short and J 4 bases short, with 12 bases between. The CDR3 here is CASSRGLGGNTIYF. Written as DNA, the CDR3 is TGTGCCAGCAGCAGGGGACTGGGGGGAAACACCATATATTTT.

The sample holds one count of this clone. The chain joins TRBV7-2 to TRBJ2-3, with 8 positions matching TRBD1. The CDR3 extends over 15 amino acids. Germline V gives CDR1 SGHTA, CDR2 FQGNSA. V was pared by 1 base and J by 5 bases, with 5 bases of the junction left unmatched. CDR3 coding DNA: TGTGCCAGCAGCTTAGTAGGGGGGACAGGAGATACGCAGTATTTT. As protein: CASSLVGGTGDTQYF.

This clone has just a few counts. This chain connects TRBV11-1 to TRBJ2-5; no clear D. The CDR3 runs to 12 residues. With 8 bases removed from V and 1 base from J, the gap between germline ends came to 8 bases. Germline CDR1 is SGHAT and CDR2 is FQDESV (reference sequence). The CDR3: CASSGFQETQYF. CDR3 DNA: TGTGCCAGCTCTGGCTTCCAAGAGACCCAGTACTTC.

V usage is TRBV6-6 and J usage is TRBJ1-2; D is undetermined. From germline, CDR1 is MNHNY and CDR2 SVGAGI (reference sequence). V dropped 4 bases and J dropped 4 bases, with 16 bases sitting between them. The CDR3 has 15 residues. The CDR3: CASSFTRVQAYGYTF. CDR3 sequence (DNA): TGTGCCAGCAGTTTTACTCGGGTCCAAGCCTATGGCTACACCTTC.

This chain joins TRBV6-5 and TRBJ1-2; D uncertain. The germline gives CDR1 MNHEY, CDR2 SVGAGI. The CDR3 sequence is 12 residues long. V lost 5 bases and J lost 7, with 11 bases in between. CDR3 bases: TGTGCCAGCAGTCACCGGACGAGTGGCTACACCTTC. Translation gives CASSHRTSGYTF.

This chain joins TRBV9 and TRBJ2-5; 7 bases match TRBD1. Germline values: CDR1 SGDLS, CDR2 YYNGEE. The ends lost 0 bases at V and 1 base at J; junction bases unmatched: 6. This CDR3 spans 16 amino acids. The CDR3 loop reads CASSVGAGGAQETQYF. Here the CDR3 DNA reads TGTGCCAGCAGCGTAGGGGCAGGGGGAGCCCAAGAGACCCAGTACTTC.

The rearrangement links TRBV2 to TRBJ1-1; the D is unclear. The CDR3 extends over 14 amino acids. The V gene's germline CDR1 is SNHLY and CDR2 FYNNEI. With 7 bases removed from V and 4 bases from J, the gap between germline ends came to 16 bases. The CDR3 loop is CASTINPGGTEAFF. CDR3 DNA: TGTGCCAGCACCATAAATCCGGGAGGCACTGAAGCTTTCTTT.

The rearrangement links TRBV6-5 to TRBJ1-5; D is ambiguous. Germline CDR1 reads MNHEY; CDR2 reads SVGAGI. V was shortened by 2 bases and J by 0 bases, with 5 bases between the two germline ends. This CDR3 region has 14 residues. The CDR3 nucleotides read TGTGCCAGCAGTTACGGGAGTAGCAATCAGCCCCAGCATTTT. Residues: CASSYGSSNQPQHF.

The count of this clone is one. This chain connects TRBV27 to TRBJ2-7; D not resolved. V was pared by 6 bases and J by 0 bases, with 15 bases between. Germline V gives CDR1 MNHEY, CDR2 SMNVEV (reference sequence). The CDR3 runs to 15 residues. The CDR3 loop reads CASRGLGILSYEQYF. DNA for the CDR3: TGTGCCAGCAGGGGCCTAGGCATACTCTCCTACGAGCAGTACTTC.

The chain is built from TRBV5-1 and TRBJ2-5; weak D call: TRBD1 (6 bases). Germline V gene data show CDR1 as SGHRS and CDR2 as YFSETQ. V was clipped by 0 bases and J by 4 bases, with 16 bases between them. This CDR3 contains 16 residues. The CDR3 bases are TGCGCCAGCAGCTTGGCCCTGGACAGCTCCGGAGAGACCCAGTACTTC. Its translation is CASSLALDSSGETQYF.

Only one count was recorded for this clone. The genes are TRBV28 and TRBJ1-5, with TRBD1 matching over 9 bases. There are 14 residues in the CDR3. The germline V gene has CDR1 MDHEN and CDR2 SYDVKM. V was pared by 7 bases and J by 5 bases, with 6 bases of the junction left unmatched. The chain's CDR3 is CASITTGGYQPQHF. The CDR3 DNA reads TGTGCCAGCATTACGACAGGGGGGTATCAGCCCCAGCATTTT.

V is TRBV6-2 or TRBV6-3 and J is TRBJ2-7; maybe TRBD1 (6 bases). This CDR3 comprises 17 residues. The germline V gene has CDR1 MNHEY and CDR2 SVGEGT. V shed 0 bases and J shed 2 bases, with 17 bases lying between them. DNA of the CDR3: TGTGCCAGCAGTTACTCGACCCGGACAGCCTTAACCTACGAGCAGTACTTC. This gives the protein CASSYSTRTALTYEQYF.

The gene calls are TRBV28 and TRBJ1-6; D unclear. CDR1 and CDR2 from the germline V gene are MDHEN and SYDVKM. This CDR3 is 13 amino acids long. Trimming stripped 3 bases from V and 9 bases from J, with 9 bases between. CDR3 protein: CASSLLLSSPLHF. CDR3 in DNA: TGTGCCAGCAGTTTGCTATTAAGTTCACCCCTCCACTTT.

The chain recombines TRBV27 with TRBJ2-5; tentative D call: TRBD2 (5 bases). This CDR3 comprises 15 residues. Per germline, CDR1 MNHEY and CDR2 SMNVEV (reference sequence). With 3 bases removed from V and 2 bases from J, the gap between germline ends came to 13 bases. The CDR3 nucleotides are TGTGCCAGCAGTTTCTTGCGGGCAACTCAAGAGACCCAGTACTTC. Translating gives CASSFLRATQETQYF.

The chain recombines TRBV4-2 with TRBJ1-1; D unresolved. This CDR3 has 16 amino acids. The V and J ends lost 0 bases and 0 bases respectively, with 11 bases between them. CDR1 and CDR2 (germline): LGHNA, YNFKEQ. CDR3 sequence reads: CASSQENPSLNTEAFF. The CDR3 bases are TGTGCCAGCAGCCAAGAGAACCCTTCATTGAACACTGAAGCTTTCTTT.

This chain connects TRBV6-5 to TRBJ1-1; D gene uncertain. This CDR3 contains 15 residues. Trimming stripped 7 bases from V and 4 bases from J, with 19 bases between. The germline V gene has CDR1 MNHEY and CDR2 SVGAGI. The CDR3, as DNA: TGTGCCAGCAAACAACTATCAGTCCCGGGCACTGAAGCTTTCTTT. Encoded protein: CASKQLSVPGTEAFF.

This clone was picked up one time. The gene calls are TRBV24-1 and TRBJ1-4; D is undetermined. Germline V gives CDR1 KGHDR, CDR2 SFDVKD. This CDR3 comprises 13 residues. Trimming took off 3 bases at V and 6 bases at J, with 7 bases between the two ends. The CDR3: CATSDATDEKLFF. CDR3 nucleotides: TGTGCCACCAGTGATGCCACAGATGAAAAACTGTTTTTT.

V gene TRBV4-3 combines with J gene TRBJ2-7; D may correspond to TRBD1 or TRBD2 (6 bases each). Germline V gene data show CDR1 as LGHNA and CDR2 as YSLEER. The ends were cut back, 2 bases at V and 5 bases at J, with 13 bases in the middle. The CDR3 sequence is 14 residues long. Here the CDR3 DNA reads TGCGCCAGCAGCCAACTGTGGGGGGCCGACGAGCAGTACTTC. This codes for CASSQLWGADEQYF.

Here the CDR3 DNA reads TGTGCCAGCAGCCCTCAGTACGAGCAGTACTTC. It translates to CASSPQYEQYF. The V and J genes are TRBV7-8 and TRBJ2-7; D unresolved. CDR1 and CDR2 from the germline V gene are SGHVS and FQNEAQ. The CDR3 totals 11 residues. V was shortened by 5 bases and J by 4 bases, with 6 bases between the two germline ends. The full variable domain, rest sourced from reference TRBV7-8 and TRBJ2-7, is GAGVSQSPRYKVAKRGQDVALRCDPISGHVSLFWYQQALGQGPEFLTYFQNEAQLDKSGLPSDRFFAERPEGSVSTLKIQRTQQEDSAVYLCASSPQYEQYFGPGTRLTVT.

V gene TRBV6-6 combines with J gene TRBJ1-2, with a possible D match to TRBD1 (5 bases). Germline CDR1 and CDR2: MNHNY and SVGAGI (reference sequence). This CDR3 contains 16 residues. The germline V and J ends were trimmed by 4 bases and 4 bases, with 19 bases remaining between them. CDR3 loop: CASSSLGGSTIYGYTF. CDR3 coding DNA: TGTGCCAGCAGTTCCCTGGGGGGGAGTACTATCTATGGCTACACCTTC.